The rows below give T cell receptor beta chains drawn from one sample of a study of T cells in Graves' hyperthyroidism and ophthalmopathy. From the multiplex PCR reads, TCRdb called clonotypes with MiXCR, one entry per CDR3 protein. The data contain about 270,000 distinct CDR3 sequences, nearly 15% of them singletons. The sample taken for sequencing was blood. The receptors here all came from a woman in her 50s with Graves' hyperthyroidism that later progressed to Graves' ophthalmopathy. Each CDR3 is given with its conserved first and last residue. The D gene is left open where the match is weak. Some rows have no size entry. The others give once, few or many, or a class for an expanded clone.

V gene: TRBV4-1
J gene: TRBJ2-1
clone size: .
D gene: .
CDR3 DNA: TGCGCCAGCAGCCCCAACGACGGGGTGGATGAGCAGTTCTTC
CDR3 protein: CASSPNDGVDEQFF

V gene: TRBV7-3
J gene: TRBJ2-3
clone size: many
D gene: .
CDR3 DNA: TGTGCCAGCAGCTTAACCGGGGGCACAGATACGCAGTATTTT
CDR3 protein: CASSLTGGTDTQYF

V gene: TRBV7-8
J gene: TRBJ2-3
clone size: many
D gene: TRBD2
CDR3 DNA: TGTGCCAGCAGCTCGATAGCGGGAAACACAGATACGCAGTATTTT
CDR3 protein: CASSSIAGNTDTQYF

V gene: TRBV18
J gene: TRBJ1-1
clone size: many
D gene: .
CDR3 DNA: TGTGCCAGCTCACCAGTGGAGGGAGGGGTGAACACTGAAGCTTTCTTT
CDR3 protein: CASSPVEGGVNTEAFF

V gene: TRBV7-8
J gene: TRBJ2-2
clone size: many
D gene: .
CDR3 DNA: TGTGCCAGCACCGCCGAGGGCGCAGGGACCGGGGAGCTGTTTTTT
CDR3 protein: CASTAEGAGTGELFF

V gene: TRBV25-1
J gene: TRBJ2-7
clone size: many
D gene: TRBD1
CDR3 DNA: TGTGCCAGCAGTGCGCAGGGACAGGGGGACTACGAGCAGTACTTC
CDR3 protein: CASSAQGQGDYEQYF

V gene: TRBV2
J gene: TRBJ1-1
clone size: many
D gene: .
CDR3 DNA: TGTGCCAGCCGGGGCAGGGCGAGTGAAGCTTTCTTT
CDR3 protein: CASRGRASEAFF

V gene: TRBV9
J gene: TRBJ2-3
clone size: few
D gene: TRBD2
CDR3 DNA: TGTGCCAGCAGCGTAGGAAGTAGCGGGCGAGTGACAGATACGCAGTATTTT
CDR3 protein: CASSVGSSGRVTDTQYF

V gene: TRBV5-1
J gene: TRBJ2-5
clone size: .
D gene: .
CDR3 DNA: TGTGCCAGCAGCCACGGAGGGGCGTGGGAGACCCAGTACTTC
CDR3 protein: CASSHGGAWETQYF

V gene: TRBV24-1
J gene: TRBJ2-1
clone size: many
D gene: .
CDR3 DNA: TGTGCCACCAGTGATCCTCGCCCTGGGCCCCGTAATGAGCAGTTCTTC
CDR3 protein: CATSDPRPGPRNEQFF

V gene: TRBV2
J gene: TRBJ2-5
clone size: many
D gene: TRBD1
CDR3 DNA: TGTGCCAGCAGTGACAGGGGGCAGGCGGCGGAGACCCAGTACTTC
CDR3 protein: CASSDRGQAAETQYF

V gene: TRBV7-8
J gene: TRBJ2-5
clone size: many
D gene: .
CDR3 DNA: TGTGCCAGCAGCTTAATATGGGGAGAGACCCAGTACTTC
CDR3 protein: CASSLIWGETQYF

V gene: TRBV4-1
J gene: TRBJ2-5
clone size: few
D gene: .
CDR3 DNA: TGCGCCAGCAGCCAAGAAGTGTCCGGCGGGGAGACCCAGTACTTC
CDR3 protein: CASSQEVSGGETQYF

V gene: TRBV11-3
J gene: TRBJ2-7
clone size: many
D gene: TRBD2
CDR3 DNA: TGTGCCAGCAGCGCGGGAGTGGGGACTGGGAACGAGCAGTACTTC
CDR3 protein: CASSAGVGTGNEQYF

V gene: TRBV27
J gene: TRBJ1-2
clone size: many
D gene: TRBD1
CDR3 DNA: TGTGCCAGCAGTTTATCCCTCGACAGGGCCTATGGCTACACCTTC
CDR3 protein: CASSLSLDRAYGYTF

V gene: TRBV2
J gene: TRBJ1-6
clone size: many
D gene: TRBD1
CDR3 DNA: TGTGCCAGCAGAGGACAGGGTGGTAGCTCCTATAATTCACCCCTCCACTTT
CDR3 protein: CASRGQGGSSYNSPLHF

V gene: TRBV20-1
J gene: TRBJ2-7
clone size: many
D gene: TRBD2
CDR3 DNA: TGCAGCCCCGGGACTAGCGGGAGTAGTTCCCACGAGCAGTACTTC
CDR3 protein: CSPGTSGSSSHEQYF

V gene: TRBV7-9
J gene: TRBJ1-2
clone size: many
D gene: .
CDR3 DNA: TGTGCCAGCAGCCAGGACTATGGCTACACCTTC
CDR3 protein: CASSQDYGYTF

V gene: TRBV13
J gene: TRBJ1-3
clone size: few
D gene: .
CDR3 DNA: TGTGCCAGCAGCTCGGGGGAAAACACCATATATTTT
CDR3 protein: CASSSGENTIYF

V gene: TRBV20-1
J gene: TRBJ1-5
clone size: .
D gene: .
CDR3 DNA: TGCAGTGCCAGTCCGGACCCACGTAATCAGCCCCAGCATTTT
CDR3 protein: CSASPDPRNQPQHF

V gene: TRBV18
J gene: TRBJ1-2
clone size: many
D gene: TRBD1
CDR3 DNA: TGTGCCAGCTCACCAGCCCTTCGACAGGGGCCCTATGGCTACACCTTC
CDR3 protein: CASSPALRQGPYGYTF

V gene: TRBV7-3
J gene: TRBJ2-3
clone size: many
D gene: .
CDR3 DNA: TGTGCCAGCAGCTTAACATTTTTGGGCACAGATACGCAGTATTTT
CDR3 protein: CASSLTFLGTDTQYF

V gene: TRBV28
J gene: TRBJ2-7
clone size: many
D gene: .
CDR3 DNA: TGTGCCAGCAGTTTCGGCCAGGGTACCCCCTACGAGCAGTACTTC
CDR3 protein: CASSFGQGTPYEQYF

V gene: TRBV7-3
J gene: TRBJ2-5
clone size: many
D gene: TRBD2
CDR3 DNA: TGTGCCAGCAGCCCGGGACTACGAGGGACCCAGTACTTC
CDR3 protein: CASSPGLRGTQYF

V gene: TRBV18
J gene: TRBJ1-1
clone size: many
D gene: .
CDR3 DNA: TGTGCCAGCTCGCCACGGGCCTTGAACACTGAAGCTTTCTTT
CDR3 protein: CASSPRALNTEAFF

V gene: TRBV3-1
J gene: TRBJ1-1
clone size: many
D gene: TRBD1
CDR3 DNA: TGTGCCAGCAGCTACGGACAGGGCTGGGGTACTGAAGCTTTCTTT
CDR3 protein: CASSYGQGWGTEAFF

V gene: TRBV13
J gene: TRBJ1-2
clone size: many
D gene: .
CDR3 DNA: TGTGCCAGCAGCTTAGGAGGGCGACCCTATGGCTACACCTTC
CDR3 protein: CASSLGGRPYGYTF

V gene: TRBV7-2
J gene: TRBJ2-2
clone size: many
D gene: .
CDR3 DNA: TGTGCCAGCAGACGGGACGTGAACACCGGGGAGCTGTTTTTT
CDR3 protein: CASRRDVNTGELFF

V gene: TRBV18
J gene: TRBJ2-5
clone size: many
D gene: .
CDR3 DNA: TGTGCCAGCTCACCGATGGCGCCAGGGAACCAAGAGACCCAGTACTTC
CDR3 protein: CASSPMAPGNQETQYF

V gene: TRBV12-3/TRBV12-4
J gene: TRBJ2-7
clone size: many
D gene: TRBD1
CDR3 DNA: TGTGCCAGTACCCCCTCCGGACAGGGGAGTTCCTACGAGCAGTACTTC
CDR3 protein: CASTPSGQGSSYEQYF